These 5 T cell receptor beta chains share one sample of origin, sequenced in a study of molecular identifiers for immune sequencing clone quantification. TCRdb re-analysed the PCR reads in MiXCR, keeping a single row per CDR3 protein. This sample yields a few hundred thousand distinct CDR3 sequences, of which about 23% are seen a single time; 0.7% to 0.95% belongs to the top ten. The sample comprised naive CD8+ T cells from blood, with Jurkat cell RNA spiked in. Documented subset: FACS-sorted CD8+CD4-CCR7+CD45RA+ naive T cells. All receptors derive from a human donor in good health. Some libraries in this study had Jurkat cell RNA spiked in.

This clonotype has at least ten counts. The J gene is TRBJ2-7, the V gene TRBV6-5; no clear D. V lost 2 bases and J lost 2, with 7 bases in between. In germline, CDR1 is MNHEY, CDR2 SVGAGI. The CDR3 sequence is 13 residues long. DNA for the CDR3: TGTGCCAGCAGTTACAATGTAGCCTACGAGCAGTACTTC. Translated: CASSYNVAYEQYF.

This clonotype occurred a few times. The CDR3 loop reads CASSPTDIDTEAFF. The CDR3 coding sequence is TGCGCCAGCAGCCCGACGGACATCGACACTGAAGCTTTCTTT. The rearrangement uses TRBV4-1 and TRBJ1-1, with D perhaps matching TRBD1 (5 bases). The CDR3 runs 14 residues. CDR1 and CDR2 from the germline V gene are MGHRA and YSYEKL. With 4 bases removed from V and 3 bases from J, the gap between germline ends came to 12 bases.

CDR3 protein: CASREYGTAPQYF. The CDR3, as DNA: TGCGCCAGCCGGGAGTACGGCACAGCTCCGCAGTATTTT. V and J are TRBV5-1 and TRBJ2-3; TRBD2 is a possible D gene (6 bases). The CDR3 has 13 residues. The germline V gene has CDR1 SGHRS and CDR2 YFSETQ. The V end was cut by 7 bases, the J end by 10 bases, with 19 bases between.

This clonotype was counted only a few times. This sequence joins TRBV19 and TRBJ2-7, with no clear D. Germline CDR1 is LNHDA and CDR2 is SQIVND (reference sequence). The CDR3 runs 14 residues. V was shortened by 1 base and J by 1 base, with 8 bases between the two germline ends. The CDR3 region has the DNA TGTGCCAGTAGTATAGTGACCGGATCCTACGAGCAGTACTTC. This gives the protein CASSIVTGSYEQYF.

About this clonotype itself: Being one base from a much bigger clone, this may be a read error. The chain uses TRBV28 and TRBJ2-2; 9 bases map to TRBD1. The CDR3 sequence is 14 residues long. The V gene's germline CDR1 is MDHEN and CDR2 SYDVKM. The CDR3 here is CASRGTGNSGELFF. The CDR3, as DNA: TGTGCCAGCAGAGGGACAGGGAACAGCGGGGAGCTGTTTTTT. Full variable domain (rest looked up from reference TRBV28 and TRBJ2-2): DVKVTQSSRYLVKRTGEKVFLECVQDMDHENMFWYRQDPGLGLRLIYFSYDVKMKEKGDIPEGYSVSREKKERFSLILESASTNQTSMYLCASRGTGNSGELFFGEGSRLTVL.